One sample yielded the 3 T cell receptor beta chains listed below, sequenced in a study of blood T cell repertoires in COVID-19. Method: immunoSEQ multiplex PCR; TCRdb's copy keeps in-frame clones and lacks some. The table records 90,000 or so clones, roughly 87% of them present only once. The sequencing input was peripheral blood. The receptors were gathered from a man between 18 and 29 years old with COVID-19, enrolled during active disease.

The V gene is TRBV7-2, the J gene TRBJ1-6; 7 nucleotides match TRBD1. This CDR3 comprises 17 residues. V trimming: 5 bases; J trimming: 4 bases; junction bases outside the gene matches: 11. CDR1 SGHTA and CDR2 FQGNSA come from the germline V gene. CDR3 coding DNA: TGTGCCAGCAGCGATCGTCTAGGGACAGTTTATAATTCACCCCTCCACTTT. This sequence encodes CASSDRLGTVYNSPLHF.

There are a few counts of this clone. The chain carries TRBV4-3 and TRBJ2-1, with TRBD1 matching 9 bases. Germline CDR1 LGHNA, CDR2 YSLEER. CDR3 length: 15 residues. Trimming at V came to 1 base and at J to 7 bases, leaving 5 bases not matched to a gene. CDR3 sequence (DNA): TGCGCCAGCAGCCAAGTGGGACAGGGTTCTAATGAGCAGTTCTTC. This translates into CASSQVGQGSNEQFF.

This sequence joins TRBV6-6 and TRBJ2-7; 7 bases align to TRBD1. The V segment lost 10 bases and the J segment 2 bases; nucleotides outside the gene matches: 2. Germline V gene sequence: CDR1 MNHNY, CDR2 SVGAGI (reference sequence). This CDR3 has 11 residues. The CDR3 loop is CAIGTAYEQYF. DNA for the CDR3: TGTGCCATCGGGACAGCCTACGAGCAGTACTTC.